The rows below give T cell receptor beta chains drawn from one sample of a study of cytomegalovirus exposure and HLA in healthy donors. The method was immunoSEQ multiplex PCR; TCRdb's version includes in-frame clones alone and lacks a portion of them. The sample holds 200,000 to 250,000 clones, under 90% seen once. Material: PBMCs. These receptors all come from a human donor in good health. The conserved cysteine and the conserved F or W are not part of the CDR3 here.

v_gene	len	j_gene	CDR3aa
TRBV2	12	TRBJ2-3	ASSVAGGPDTQY
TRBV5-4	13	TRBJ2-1	ASSLDASDYNEQF
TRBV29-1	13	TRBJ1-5	SAHTGGRSNQPQH
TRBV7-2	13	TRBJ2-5	ASSFSAGESRTQY
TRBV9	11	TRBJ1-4	ASSPGGNEKLF
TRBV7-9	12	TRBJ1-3	ASSSTGSGNTIY
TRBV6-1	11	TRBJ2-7	APGTSGKGEQY
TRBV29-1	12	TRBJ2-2	SVAPDSNTGELF
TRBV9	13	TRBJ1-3	ASSVTGNRGNTIY
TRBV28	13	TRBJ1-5	ASSSPGQGYQPQH
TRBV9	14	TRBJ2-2	ASSVQGAPNTGELF
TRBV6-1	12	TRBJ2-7	ASSGYHSAGEQY
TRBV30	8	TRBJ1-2	ASYIYGYT
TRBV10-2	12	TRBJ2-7	ASSDASGTYEQY
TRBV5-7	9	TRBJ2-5	ASSIQETQY
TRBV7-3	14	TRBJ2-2	ASSLPGQGTTGELF
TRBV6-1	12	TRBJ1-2	ASSEGRSNYGYT
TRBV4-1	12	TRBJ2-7	ASSQDGRGLEQY
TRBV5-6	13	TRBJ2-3	ASSDLPGSTDTQY
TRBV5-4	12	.	ASSLKDSTYEQY
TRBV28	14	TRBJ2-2	ASSLQSVPGTGELF
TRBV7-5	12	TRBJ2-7	ARGELGQSYEQY
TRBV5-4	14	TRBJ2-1	ASSLGTSGSYNEQF
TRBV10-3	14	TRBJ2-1	AISERGGVGHNEQF
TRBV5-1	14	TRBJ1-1	ASSRLQGVLDTEAF